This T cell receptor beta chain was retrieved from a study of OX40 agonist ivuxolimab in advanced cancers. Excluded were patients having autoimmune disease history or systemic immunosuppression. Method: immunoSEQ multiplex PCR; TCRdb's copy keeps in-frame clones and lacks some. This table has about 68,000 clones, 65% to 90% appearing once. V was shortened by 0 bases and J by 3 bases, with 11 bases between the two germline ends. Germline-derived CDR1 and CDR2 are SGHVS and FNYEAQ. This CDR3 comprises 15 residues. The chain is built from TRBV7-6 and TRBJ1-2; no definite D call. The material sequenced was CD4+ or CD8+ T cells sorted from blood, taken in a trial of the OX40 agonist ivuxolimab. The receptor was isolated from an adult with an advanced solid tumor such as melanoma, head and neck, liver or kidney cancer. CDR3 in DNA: TGTGCCAGCAGCTTAGCTGGCAGCGGTGACTATGGCTACACCTTC. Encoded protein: CASSLAGSGDYGYTF.